This is a list of T cell receptor beta chains from one sample in a study of T cell responses to AZD1222 COVID-19 vaccine. Measured with immunoSEQ multiplex PCR; TCRdb has only the in-frame clones, and not every one. The data hold more than 150,000 clones, with about 92% observed a single time. The specimen was peripheral blood, collected on day 0 of AZD1222 vaccination. The receptor source for this set is an adult in good health. CDR3s include the opening cysteine and the closing phenylalanine or tryptophan. The order of the fields is V gene, J gene, D gene, clone size, CDR3 DNA, CDR3 protein. A D gene is named only where the DNA matches it firmly. Some rows mark clone size as missing; the rest say once, few, many or name a class of expanded clone.

V: TRBV3-1/TRBV3-2
J: TRBJ2-1
D: TRBD2
size: NA
DNA: TGTGCCAGCAGCCAAGCCGGGACTAGCGGGCAAAATGAGCAGTTCTTC
CDR3: CASSQAGTSGQNEQFF

V: TRBV11-3
J: TRBJ2-2
D: TRBD2
size: NA
DNA: TGTGCCAGCAGCTCGGGACTAGCGGGGGGGAGCGGGGAGCTGTTTTTT
CDR3: CASSSGLAGGSGELFF

V: TRBV27
J: TRBJ1-6
D: NA
size: NA
DNA: TGTGCCAGCAGTCCCCTCACCCAAGGTATTAGTTCACCCCTCCACTTT
CDR3: CASSPLTQGISSPLHF

V: TRBV2
J: TRBJ1-1
D: TRBD1
size: NA
DNA: TGTGCCAGCGGCGGACAGGGGGGAGGGATGAACACTGAAGCTTTCTTT
CDR3: CASGGQGGGMNTEAFF

V: TRBV5-1
J: TRBJ1-2
D: NA
size: NA
DNA: TGCGCCAGCAGCCCCGGACAACAGGGAAGCTATGGCTACACCTTC
CDR3: CASSPGQQGSYGYTF

V: TRBV6-5
J: TRBJ1-3
D: NA
size: NA
DNA: TGTGCCAGCAGCTTCGGTGCCGGCGGAAACACCATATATTTT
CDR3: CASSFGAGGNTIYF

V: TRBV12-1
J: TRBJ2-5
D: NA
size: few
DNA: TGTGCCAGCAGCTGGAAAGAGACCCAGTACTTC
CDR3: CASSWKETQYF

V: TRBV23-1
J: TRBJ2-1
D: TRBD1
size: NA
DNA: TGCGCCAGCAGTCAATCTCGAGGGGGCGCACCTACCTCCTACAATGAGCAGTTCTTC
CDR3: CASSQSRGGAPTSYNEQFF

V: TRBV2
J: TRBJ1-1
D: NA
size: NA
DNA: TGTGCCAGCAGTGATTCGGTCAGGACGAACACTGAAGCTTTCTTT
CDR3: CASSDSVRTNTEAFF

V: TRBV11-1
J: TRBJ1-4
D: NA
size: once
DNA: TGTGCCAGCACGTCGATCTCGGGGAAAGAAAAACTGTTTTTT
CDR3: CASTSISGKEKLFF

V: TRBV29-1
J: TRBJ1-1
D: NA
size: NA
DNA: TGCAGCGAGGGCCCACCGAACACTGAAGCTTTCTTT
CDR3: CSEGPPNTEAFF

V: TRBV28
J: TRBJ1-2
D: NA
size: once
DNA: TGTGCCAGCAGTTTATCCGGGAACTATGGCTACACCTTC
CDR3: CASSLSGNYGYTF

V: TRBV30
J: TRBJ1-6
D: NA
size: NA
DNA: TGTGCCTGGAGTGTAATAGGACAGTACGGTTCACCCCTCCACTTT
CDR3: CAWSVIGQYGSPLHF

V: TRBV6-5
J: TRBJ1-1
D: NA
size: NA
DNA: TGTGCCAGCATGGGGGCCGTGGGTACTGAAGCTTTCTTT
CDR3: CASMGAVGTEAFF

V: TRBV6-1
J: TRBJ2-2
D: TRBD2
size: NA
DNA: TGTGCCAGCAGTGCCGGGGGGGGAGCGCGAGGTGGGGAGCTGTTTTTT
CDR3: CASSAGGGARGGELFF

V: TRBV7-9
J: TRBJ1-3
D: NA
size: NA
DNA: TGTGCCAGCAGCTCAACAGGGTCGCCTGGAAACACCATATATTTT
CDR3: CASSSTGSPGNTIYF

V: TRBV4-2
J: TRBJ1-4
D: NA
size: NA
DNA: TGTGCCAGCAGCCAGGGGCATTCCGCAACTAATGAAAAACTGTTTTTT
CDR3: CASSQGHSATNEKLFF

V: TRBV6-2/TRBV6-3
J: TRBJ1-1
D: NA
size: NA
DNA: TGTGCCAGCAGTTCCTCGACAGCGAACACTGAAGCTTTCTTT
CDR3: CASSSSTANTEAFF

V: TRBV5-4
J: TRBJ2-2
D: NA
size: NA
DNA: TGTGCCAGCAGCTATTCCGGAAACACCGGGGAGCTGTTTTTT
CDR3: CASSYSGNTGELFF

V: TRBV7-8
J: TRBJ1-2
D: NA
size: NA
DNA: TGTGCCAGCAGCTGGCAGGGTACTAACTATGGCTACACCTTC
CDR3: CASSWQGTNYGYTF

V: TRBV15
J: TRBJ1-5
D: NA
size: NA
DNA: TGTGCCACCAGGGCGGACAGATATAGCAATCAGCCCCAGCATTTT
CDR3: CATRADRYSNQPQHF

V: TRBV4-1
J: TRBJ2-2
D: NA
size: few
DNA: TGCGCCAGCAGCCAAGATCCCCCGGCAGGGTACACCGGGGAGCTGTTTTTT
CDR3: CASSQDPPAGYTGELFF

V: TRBV7-9
J: TRBJ2-7
D: NA
size: NA
DNA: TGTGCCAGCAGCTTAGTGGCGCGGCGGATGGAGCAGTACTTC
CDR3: CASSLVARRMEQYF